This T cell receptor beta chain was identified in a study of blood T cell repertoires in COVID-19. Assay: immunoSEQ multiplex PCR; the TCRdb copy retains only in-frame clones and omits some. Counted here are a few hundred thousand clones, under 90% occurring once; the ten biggest clones make up about 10%. The germline gives CDR1 SGHTA, CDR2 FQGNSA. The CDR3 runs 11 residues. Trimming removed 2 bases at V and 12 bases at J, with 5 bases between. Sample: PBMCs or T cells enriched from blood (not recorded which). The clonotype comes from a woman aged 18-30 years who had recovered from COVID-19. The chain couples TRBV7-2 to TRBJ1-6; D gene uncertain. CDR3 nucleotide sequence: TGTGCCAGCAGCTTACTAGGACCCCTCCACTTT. The encoded protein is CASSLLGPLHF.